Many counts were recorded for the clone carrying this T cell receptor beta chain. What it binds is unknown. The sample originates from a study of read filtering for tumor transcriptome and immune sequencing. Sampling of bone marrow took place during active disease in every patient. General study results and limits: Approximately 82% of IR-seq clonotypes had one read, totaling roughly 3.5% of reads; RNA-seq: around 70% and 40%. Dropping single-read clonotypes raised IR-seq and RNA-seq shared-clonotype correlation. This fraction held mixed bone marrow immune cells after CD138-negative sorting.

The library was built from approximately 400 ng RNA with molecular barcoded adaptors for alpha/delta and beta/gamma chains. MiXCR, run by TCRdb on the reads, gives a single entry per CDR3 protein. Here the sample spans 45,000 to 55,000 distinct CDR3 sequences, 15% to 20% being singletons. The CDR3 extends over 16 amino acids. With V trimmed by 4 bases and J by 4 bases, 5 bases remained unmatched. The V gene's germline CDR1 is KGHSH and CDR2 LQKENI. The sequenced sample consisted of a population of CD138-negative cells sorted from bone marrow. This clonotype originated in a donor aged 40 or over with multiple myeloma. This sequence joins TRBV18 and TRBJ1-5; TRBD1 matches at 12 bases. This chain's CDR3 is CASSRRGQGANQPQHF. Written as DNA, the CDR3 is TGTGCCAGCTCACGGAGGGGACAGGGGGCGAATCAGCCCCAGCATTTT. Combining the CDR3 with reference TRBV18 and TRBJ1-5 gives the whole variable domain NAGVMQNPRHLVRRRGQEARLRCSPMKGHSHVYWYRQLPEEGLKFMVYLQKENIIDESGMPKERFSAEFPKEGPSILRIQQVVRGDSAAYFCASSRRGQGANQPQHFGDGTRLSIL.